The sequence of this T cell receptor (beta chain) was determined in a study of blood T cells in healthy people across ages. The authors ran a second PCR of roughly 6 to 12 cycles using a sample-barcoded 5' primer and a J-beta primer mix. Every sample returned 2.5 million or more CDR3-containing paired-end reads. TCRdb passed the 5' RACE reads through MiXCR, listing each CDR3 protein once. The sample lists about 800,000 distinct CDR3 sequences; nearly 60% were seen once. A remark on this clonotype: The antigen remains unidentified.

Germline V gene data show CDR1 as SGHRS and CDR2 as YFSETQ. V lost 5 bases, J lost 14 bases, and 12 bases stayed unmatched. The CDR3 is made up of 13 amino acids. Regarding the study as a whole: Aged donors had fewer naive CD4+ cells and lower diversity than long-lived donors.

The sequence came from a man under 40 in good health. The source material was blood. The rearrangement joins TRBV5-1 to TRBJ2-1, with 8 bases aligning to TRBD2. The CDR3 protein is CASSEGLAVGEFF. CDR3 sequence (DNA): TGCGCCAGCAGTGAAGGACTAGCTGTGGGGGAGTTCTTC.